These 9 T cell receptor beta chains came from one sample sequenced in a study of cytomegalovirus exposure and HLA in healthy donors. Assay used: immunoSEQ multiplex PCR; TCRdb lists only in-frame clones, some missing. The sample shows some 90,000 clones, roughly 96% of them seen only once. The sample taken for sequencing was PBMCs. The source of these receptors is a man younger than 35 in good health and CMV-seronegative.

In this sample, this clone turned up once. The V gene is TRBV15, the J gene TRBJ1-1; no clear D. The germline V and J ends were trimmed by 0 bases and 4 bases, with 9 bases remaining between them. Germline values: CDR1 LNHNV, CDR2 YYDKDF (reference sequence). The CDR3 has 14 residues. CDR3 sequence (DNA): TGTGCCACCAGCAGAGACAGGTTGGTCACTGAAGCTTTCTTT. Amino acids: CATSRDRLVTEAFF.

The J gene is TRBJ1-5, the V gene TRBV7-9; D is unresolved. The germline V gene has CDR1 SEHNR and CDR2 FQNEAQ (reference sequence). V was cut by 1 base and J by 2 bases, with 12 bases left in between. The CDR3 extends over 16 amino acids. CDR3 region: CASSLGGQEGNQPQHF. CDR3 nucleotide sequence: TGTGCCAGCAGCTTAGGAGGGCAGGAGGGCAATCAGCCCCAGCATTTT.

The V call is TRBV7-5, the J call TRBJ1-2; the table's D call TRBD1 went unverified against the DNA. TRBV7-5 is marked as a pseudogene. This CDR3 spans 14 amino acids. For the CDR3, the DNA is TGTGCCAGAAGCTTAAGGCAGGGCCACTATGGCTACACCTTC. As protein: CARSLRQGHYGYTF.

V is TRBV7-2 and J is TRBJ2-3, with 9 bases matching TRBD2. The CDR3 is 17 amino acids. The germline gives CDR1 SGHTA, CDR2 FQGNSA. The V segment lost 1 base and the J segment 4 bases; nucleotides outside the gene matches: 9. The CDR3 reads CASSLVGLAGIADTQYF. The CDR3 nucleotides read TGTGCCAGCAGCTTAGTCGGGCTAGCGGGAATAGCAGATACGCAGTATTTT.

V is TRBV2 and J is TRBJ2-1; D possibly corresponds to TRBD2 (6 bases). Looked up from germline, CDR1 is SNHLY and CDR2 is FYNNEI. The CDR3 sequence is 16 residues long. Between the trimmed V and J ends, which lost 4 bases and 0 bases, there was a span of 13 bases. In nucleotides, the CDR3 is TGTGCCAGCAGTGTGAGGTCCGGGAGCTCCTACAATGAGCAGTTCTTC. This gives the protein CASSVRSGSSYNEQFF.

The chain recombines TRBV7-2 with TRBJ2-2; TRBD1 might be the D (6 bases). The CDR3 consists of 15 residues. Trimming took off 3 bases at V and 4 bases at J, with 12 bases between the two ends. CDR1 and CDR2 from the germline V gene are SGHTA and FQGNSA. The CDR3 loop is CASSFSGAGTGELFF. The CDR3 bases are TGTGCCAGCAGCTTTTCAGGGGCGGGCACCGGGGAGCTGTTTTTT.

This clone was seen just once. The chain combines TRBV7-3 with TRBJ2-2; D not resolved. V was trimmed by 2 bases and J by 1 base, leaving 8 bases between them. The CDR3 is made up of 15 amino acids. From germline, CDR1 is SGHTA and CDR2 FQGTGA. The CDR3 DNA is TGTGCCAGCAGCTTACGGAGAGGGAACACCGGGGAGCTGTTTTTT. Its protein is CASSLRRGNTGELFF.

The CDR3 loop reads CASSLSTADYGYTF. CDR3 DNA: TGTGCCAGCAGCTTGAGTACAGCGGACTATGGCTACACCTTC. V and J are TRBV5-4 and TRBJ1-2; no clear D. The V gene lost 1 base and the J gene lost 3 bases, with 10 bases spanning the gap. Germline V CDR1 and CDR2: SGHNT, YYREEE (reference sequence). The CDR3 is 14 amino acids. The variable domain in full, with the rest retrieved from reference TRBV5-4 and TRBJ1-2, is ETGVTQSPTHLIKTRGQQVTLRCSSQSGHNTVSWYQQALGQGPQFIFQYYREEENGRGNFPPRFSGLQFPNYSSELNVNALELDDSALYLCASSLSTADYGYTFGSGTRLTVV.

The gene calls are TRBV14 and TRBJ2-5; the D gene is possibly TRBD1 (6 bases). V was trimmed by 3 bases and J by 3 bases, leaving 14 bases between them. Germline-derived CDR1 and CDR2 are SGHDN and FVKESK. The CDR3 covers 15 residues. CDR3 bases: TGTGCCAGCAGCCACTTCAGGGGTTTAGAAGAGACCCAGTACTTC. Translating it yields CASSHFRGLEETQYF. Together with reference TRBV14 and TRBJ2-5, the CDR3 gives the full variable domain: EAGVTQFPSHSVIEKGQTVTLRCDPISGHDNLYWYRRVMGKEIKFLLHFVKESKQDESGMPNNRFLAERTGGTYSTLKVQPAELEDSGVYFCASSHFRGLEETQYFGPGTRLLVL.